Following are 26 T cell receptor beta chains from one sample sequenced in a study of blood T cell repertoires in COVID-19. Here immunoSEQ multiplex PCR was the method, and the copy in TCRdb shows in-frame clones only, minus some. In the table there are roughly 500,000 clones, approximately 92% of which are singletons. The material sequenced was peripheral blood. The receptors shown here come from a man aged 18-30 years with COVID-19, enrolled during active disease.

Written as DNA, the CDR3 is TGTGCCAGCAGCTTCCACAGGTCCTCCTACGAGCAGTACTTC. This encodes CASSFHRSSYEQYF. The rearrangement joins TRBV11-3 to TRBJ2-7; D possibly corresponds to TRBD1 (5 bases). The V gene's germline CDR1 is SGHNT and CDR2 YENEEA. Trimming took off 3 bases at V and 0 bases at J, with 9 bases between the two ends. The CDR3 is made up of 14 amino acids.

The chain is built from TRBV30 and TRBJ2-7; D is undetermined. The V end was cut by 0 bases, the J end by 5 bases, with 5 bases between. The CDR3 is made up of 11 amino acids. CDR1 is GTSNPN and CDR2 is SVGIG in the germline V gene (reference sequence). The CDR3 here is CAWSVLHEQYF. The CDR3 DNA reads as TGTGCCTGGAGTGTACTCCACGAGCAGTACTTC.

This chain joins TRBV19 and TRBJ1-5; D unclear. Per the germline V gene, CDR1 is LNHDA and CDR2 is SQIVND (reference sequence). The CDR3 spans 13 residues. The V gene lost 2 bases and the J gene lost 3 bases, with 5 bases spanning the gap. In DNA form, the CDR3 reads TGTGCCAGTAGTATAACAGTCAATCAGCCCCAGCATTTT. Amino acids: CASSITVNQPQHF.

The V gene is TRBV7-9, the J gene TRBJ2-3, with a weak D call TRBD1 (5 bases). CDR1 and CDR2 (germline): SEHNR, FQNEAQ (reference sequence). V was pared by 4 bases and J by 7 bases, with 12 bases between. This CDR3 has 13 residues. This chain's CDR3 is CASSWQGRHTQYF. The CDR3 DNA sequence: TGTGCCAGCAGCTGGCAGGGCAGGCATACGCAGTATTTT.

The chain couples TRBV14 to TRBJ2-7, with D possibly TRBD2 on 5 matching bases. The length of the CDR3 is 15 residues. Germline V gene sequence: CDR1 SGHDN, CDR2 FVKESK. Trimming took 4 bases from V and 7 from J, leaving 20 bases between them. The CDR3 spells CASSPIVLGTREQYF. DNA of the CDR3: TGTGCCAGCAGCCCGATCGTCCTGGGAACTAGAGAGCAGTACTTC.

The chain carries TRBV5-5 and TRBJ2-3, with D perhaps TRBD1 (5 bases). The CDR3 runs to 15 residues. Trimming removed 2 bases at V and 2 bases at J, with 12 bases between. Germline values: CDR1 SGHKS, CDR2 YYEKEE (reference sequence). CDR3 amino acids: CASSFVGRATDTQYF. DNA for the CDR3: TGTGCCAGCAGCTTCGTCGGCAGGGCCACAGATACGCAGTATTTT.

Only one count was recorded for this clone. The chain recombines TRBV19 with TRBJ1-3; D may be TRBD1 (6 bases). CDR3 size: 14 residues. Trimming took off 6 bases at V and 4 bases at J, with 13 bases between the two ends. From germline, CDR1 is LNHDA and CDR2 SQIVND (reference sequence). CDR3 in amino acids: CASRRPGGGNTIYF. The CDR3 bases are TGTGCCAGTAGAAGGCCGGGGGGCGGAAACACCATATATTTT.

The CDR3 loop reads CSAPLAGDDNEQFF. The CDR3 DNA sequence: TGCAGCGCCCCCCTAGCGGGAGATGATAATGAGCAGTTCTTC. The chain couples TRBV29-1 to TRBJ2-1; the match to TRBD2 covers 10 bases. The trim removed 7 bases at V and 7 bases at J, leaving 10 bases unmatched. The CDR3 is 14 amino acids. Germline CDR1 and CDR2: SQVTM and ANQGSEA.

This clone was observed a few times. The CDR3 protein is CASSPNRGKEGYTF. The CDR3 DNA follows: TGTGCCAGCTCACCTAACAGGGGGAAAGAGGGCTACACCTTC. The rearrangement uses TRBV18 and TRBJ1-2, with 8 bases lining up with TRBD1. J lost 8 bases, V lost 3 bases, and 8 bases had no gene match. The CDR3 extends over 14 amino acids. The germline CDR1 and CDR2 sequences are KGHSH and LQKENI.

V usage is TRBV7-3 and J usage is TRBJ2-3, with D perhaps TRBD2 (5 bases). V was cut by 2 bases and J by 1 base, with 10 bases left in between. CDR1 and CDR2 (germline): SGHTA, FQGTGA. The CDR3 is 15 amino acids. CDR3 sequence: CASSLGSGGTDTQYF. Here the CDR3 DNA reads TGTGCCAGCAGCTTAGGGTCCGGGGGCACAGATACGCAGTATTTT. The variable domain in full, completed from reference TRBV7-3 and TRBJ2-3, reads GAGVSQTPSNKVTEKGKYVELRCDPISGHTALYWYRQSLGQGPEFLIYFQGTGAADDSGLPNDRFFAVRPEGSVSTLKIQRTERGDSAVYLCASSLGSGGTDTQYFGPGTRLTVL.

The genes are TRBV30 and TRBJ2-3, with D tentatively TRBD1 (6 bases). The CDR3 loop spans 14 amino acids. The germline V and J ends were trimmed by 4 bases and 2 bases, with 13 bases remaining between them. Germline V gene sequence: CDR1 GTSNPN, CDR2 SVGIG (reference sequence). CDR3 loop: CAWTRTVVTDTQYF. The CDR3 DNA reads TGTGCCTGGACCCGGACAGTGGTCACAGATACGCAGTATTTT.

The chain joins TRBV4-1 to TRBJ2-5; possibly TRBD2 for D (5 bases). The CDR3 spans 15 residues. Between the trimmed V and J ends, which lost 3 bases and 0 bases, there was a span of 11 bases. From germline, CDR1 is MGHRA and CDR2 YSYEKL. This CDR3 is CASSHLWGDQETQYF. CDR3 coding DNA: TGCGCCAGCAGCCACCTCTGGGGAGACCAAGAGACCCAGTACTTC.

This clone was detected only once. The chain uses TRBV6-5 and TRBJ2-2; unclear D gene. CDR1 and CDR2 (germline): MNHEY, SVGAGI. The CDR3 covers 13 residues. V lost 6 bases to trimming and J lost 3 bases, with 8 bases between them. The CDR3: CASRYRDTGELFF. The CDR3 region has the DNA TGTGCCAGCAGATACAGAGACACCGGGGAGCTGTTTTTT.

This chain uses TRBV2 with TRBJ2-5; D not certain. With 2 bases removed from V and 4 bases from J, the gap between germline ends came to 8 bases. The germline gives CDR1 SNHLY, CDR2 FYNNEI. The CDR3 has 13 amino acids. The CDR3 sequence is CASSESHRETQYF. The CDR3 nucleotides are TGTGCCAGCAGTGAAAGTCACAGAGAGACCCAGTACTTC.

Of note for this clone: The same CDR3 can be traced to other DNA sequences in this sample. J is TRBJ2-7 and V is TRBV12-5; 7 positions match TRBD1. V shed 5 bases, J shed 1 base, and the junction held 2 bases outside the gene matches. This CDR3 region has 13 residues. In germline, CDR1 is LGHNT, CDR2 FRNRAP. CDR3 sequence: CASGLGQSYEQYF. In nucleotides, the CDR3 is TGTGCTAGTGGTCTGGGACAGTCCTACGAGCAGTACTTC. The variable domain in full, with the rest retrieved from reference TRBV12-5 and TRBJ2-7, is DARVTQTPRHKVTEMGQEVTMRCQPILGHNTVFWYRQTMMQGLELLAYFRNRAPLDDSGMPKDRFSAEMPDATLATLKIQPSEPRDSAVYFCASGLGQSYEQYFGPGTRLTVT.

V and J are TRBV4-1 and TRBJ1-1; D uncertain. CDR1 is MGHRA and CDR2 is YSYEKL in the germline V gene. This CDR3 has 15 amino acids. V was shortened by 0 bases and J by 0 bases, with 8 bases between the two germline ends. As DNA, the CDR3 is TGCGCCAGCAGCCAAGAACGGGATTTGAACACTGAAGCTTTCTTT. Translation: CASSQERDLNTEAFF.

V is TRBV18 and J is TRBJ2-7, with 8 nucleotides matching TRBD2. The CDR3 consists of 16 residues. Germline-derived CDR1 and CDR2 are KGHSH and LQKENI. Trimming at V came to 5 bases and at J to 3 bases, leaving 12 bases not matched to a gene. The CDR3 reads CASSKSGGSINYEQYF. The CDR3 nucleotides are TGTGCCAGCTCAAAAAGCGGGGGATCAATCAACTACGAGCAGTACTTC.

The V call is TRBV4-1, the J call TRBJ2-1; 12 bases map to TRBD2. The CDR3 is 15 residues long. V trimming: 7 bases; J trimming: 4 bases; junction bases outside the gene matches: 5. Germline values: CDR1 MGHRA, CDR2 YSYEKL. CDR3 nucleotide sequence: TGCGCCAGCACTTCCGGGACTAGCGGGTACAATGAGCAGTTCTTC. Translated: CASTSGTSGYNEQFF.

In this sample, this clone turned up once. The chain couples TRBV3-1 (or the pseudogene TRBV3-2) to TRBJ1-2; D might be TRBD1 (5 bases). Germline V gene data show CDR1 as LGHDT and CDR2 as YNNKEL (reference sequence). Between the trimmed V and J ends, which lost 2 bases and 2 bases, there was a span of 12 bases. This CDR3 comprises 15 residues. The CDR3 is CASSQQLSGNYGYTF. Here the CDR3 DNA reads TGTGCCAGCAGCCAACAACTTTCAGGGAACTATGGCTACACCTTC.

The chain recombines TRBV19 with TRBJ2-3; D remains ambiguous. CDR3 length: 15 amino acids. V was pared by 4 bases and J by 5 bases, with 16 bases between. Germline-derived CDR1 and CDR2 are LNHDA and SQIVND (reference sequence). The CDR3 reads CASSKAEATGDTQYF. Written as DNA, the CDR3 is TGTGCCAGTAGTAAGGCTGAGGCCACGGGAGATACGCAGTATTTT.

This sequence joins TRBV6-6 and TRBJ2-2; D possibly corresponds to TRBD1 (6 bases). V was pared by 6 bases and J by 6 bases, with 11 bases between. Germline CDR1 reads MNHNY; CDR2 reads SVGAGI (reference sequence). The CDR3 is made up of 13 amino acids. The DNA for the CDR3 is TGTGCCAGCAGCCCCAGGGGAGCCGGGGAGCTGTTTTTT. Translation: CASSPRGAGELFF.

The chain joins TRBV7-8 to TRBJ2-3, with 7 bases identical to TRBD1. The junction had 16 bases not matched to a gene; V was cut back by 6 bases and J by 7 bases. The CDR3 sequence is 16 residues long. The V gene's germline CDR1 is SGHVS and CDR2 FQNEAQ. For the CDR3, the DNA is TGTGCCAGCAGTCCCGGCCGGGACAGCGCCCGATATACGCAGTATTTT. Translation: CASSPGRDSARYTQYF.

V gene TRBV30 combines with J gene TRBJ1-1; D is possibly TRBD1 (5 bases). Trimming took 5 bases from V and 5 from J, leaving 9 bases between them. There are 11 residues in the CDR3. From germline, CDR1 is GTSNPN and CDR2 SVGIG (reference sequence). For the CDR3, the DNA is TGTGCCTGGTTTCAGGGTACTGAAGCTTTCTTT. Its translation is CAWFQGTEAFF. Full variable domain (remainder filled in from reference TRBV30 and TRBJ1-1): SQTIHQWPATLVQPVGSPLSLECTVEGTSNPNLYWYRQAAGRGLQLLFYSVGIGQISSEVPQNLSASRPQDRQFILSSKKLLLSDSGFYLCAWFQGTEAFFGQGTRLTVV.

The V and J genes are TRBV19 and TRBJ1-5; 7 bases map to TRBD1. Germline V gene lookup returns CDR1 LNHDA and CDR2 SQIVND (reference sequence). The length of the CDR3 is 16 residues. J gave up 0 bases and V 4 bases, and 6 bases lay outside the gene matches. DNA of the CDR3: TGTGCCAGTAGTAGGTTTCAGGGGGATAGCAATCAGCCCCAGCATTTT. Translated, it gives CASSRFQGDSNQPQHF.

The rearrangement uses TRBV19 and TRBJ2-2; D is unresolved. The CDR3 extends over 18 amino acids. Trimming removed 3 bases at V and 3 bases at J, with 20 bases between. From germline, CDR1 is LNHDA and CDR2 SQIVND (reference sequence). CDR3 sequence (DNA): TGTGCCAGTAGTATGGGTACAAGTAAGACTCCCTACACCGGGGAGCTGTTTTTT. It encodes CASSMGTSKTPYTGELFF.

The genes are TRBV5-1 and TRBJ2-1; possible D gene TRBD2, 5 bases. The ends were cut back, 4 bases at V and 3 bases at J, with 11 bases in the middle. Germline V gene lookup returns CDR1 SGHRS and CDR2 YFSETQ. CDR3 length equals 14 residues. DNA for the CDR3: TGCGCCAGCAGCCACGAGAGGGACTACAATGAGCAGTTCTTC. Translated: CASSHERDYNEQFF. The full variable domain, in which reference TRBV5-1 and TRBJ2-1 provide the parts outside the CDR3, is KAGVTQTPRYLIKTRGQQVTLSCSPISGHRSVSWYQQTPGQGLQFLFEYFSETQRNKGNFPGRFSGRQFSNSRSEMNVSTLELGDSALYLCASSHERDYNEQFFGPGTRLTVL.